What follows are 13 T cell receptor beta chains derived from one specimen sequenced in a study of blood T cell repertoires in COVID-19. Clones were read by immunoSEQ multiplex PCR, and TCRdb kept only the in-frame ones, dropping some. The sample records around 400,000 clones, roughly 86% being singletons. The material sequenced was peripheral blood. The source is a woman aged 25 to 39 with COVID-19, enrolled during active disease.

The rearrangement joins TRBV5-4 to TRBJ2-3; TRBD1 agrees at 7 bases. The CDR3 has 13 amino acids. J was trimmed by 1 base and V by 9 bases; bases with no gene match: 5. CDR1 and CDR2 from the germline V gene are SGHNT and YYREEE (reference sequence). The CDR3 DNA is TGTGCCACCGCTACAGGGGGCACAGATACGCAGTATTTT. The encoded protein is CATATGGTDTQYF. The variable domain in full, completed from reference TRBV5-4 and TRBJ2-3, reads ETGVTQSPTHLIKTRGQQVTLRCSSQSGHNTVSWYQQALGQGPQFIFQYYREEENGRGNFPPRFSGLQFPNYSSELNVNALELDDSALYLCATATGGTDTQYFGPGTRLTVL.

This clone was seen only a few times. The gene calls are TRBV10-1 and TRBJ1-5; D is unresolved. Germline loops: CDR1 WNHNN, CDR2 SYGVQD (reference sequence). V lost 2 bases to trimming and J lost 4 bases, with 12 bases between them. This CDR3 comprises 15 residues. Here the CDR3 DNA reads TGCGCCAGCAGTGAGCCTAGGGAGTGGAATCAGCCCCAGCATTTT. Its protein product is CASSEPREWNQPQHF.

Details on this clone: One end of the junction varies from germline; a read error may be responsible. The CDR3 loop reads CASSLAAGGNAEAFF. CDR3 bases: TGTGCCAGCAGCTTAGCGGCGGGGGGGAACGCTGAAGCTTTCTTT. The gene calls are TRBV7-9 and TRBJ1-1, with TRBD1 as a possible D gene (5 bases). CDR3 size: 15 residues. Germline V gene lookup returns CDR1 SEHNR and CDR2 FQNEAQ (reference sequence).

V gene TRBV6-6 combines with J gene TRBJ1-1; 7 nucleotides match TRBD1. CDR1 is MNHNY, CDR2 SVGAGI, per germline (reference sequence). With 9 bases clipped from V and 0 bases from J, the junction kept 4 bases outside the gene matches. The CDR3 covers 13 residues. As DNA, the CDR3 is TGTGCCAGTAAACAGGGGATGAACACTGAAGCTTTCTTT. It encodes CASKQGMNTEAFF.

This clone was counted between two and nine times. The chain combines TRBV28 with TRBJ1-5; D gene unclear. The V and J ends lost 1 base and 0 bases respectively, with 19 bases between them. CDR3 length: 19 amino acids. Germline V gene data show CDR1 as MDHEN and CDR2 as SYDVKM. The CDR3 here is CASSLYKGGKIASNQPQHF. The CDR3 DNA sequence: TGTGCCAGCAGTTTATACAAGGGAGGAAAAATAGCTAGCAATCAGCCCCAGCATTTT. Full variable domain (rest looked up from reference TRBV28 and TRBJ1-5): DVKVTQSSRYLVKRTGEKVFLECVQDMDHENMFWYRQDPGLGLRLIYFSYDVKMKEKGDIPEGYSVSREKKERFSLILESASTNQTSMYLCASSLYKGGKIASNQPQHFGDGTRLSIL.

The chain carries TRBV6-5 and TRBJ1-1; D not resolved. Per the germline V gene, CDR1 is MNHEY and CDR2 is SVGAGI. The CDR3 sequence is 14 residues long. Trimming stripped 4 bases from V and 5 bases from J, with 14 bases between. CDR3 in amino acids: CASSSLPHRTEAFF. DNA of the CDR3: TGTGCCAGCAGTTCTCTCCCCCACAGAACTGAAGCTTTCTTT.

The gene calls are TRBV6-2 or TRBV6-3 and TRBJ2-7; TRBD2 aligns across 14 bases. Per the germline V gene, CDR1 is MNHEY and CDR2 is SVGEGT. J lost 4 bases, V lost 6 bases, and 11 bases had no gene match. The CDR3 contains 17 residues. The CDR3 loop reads CASSQPGLAGVGYEQYF. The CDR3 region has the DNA TGTGCCAGCAGCCAGCCGGGACTAGCGGGAGTCGGGTACGAGCAGTACTTC.

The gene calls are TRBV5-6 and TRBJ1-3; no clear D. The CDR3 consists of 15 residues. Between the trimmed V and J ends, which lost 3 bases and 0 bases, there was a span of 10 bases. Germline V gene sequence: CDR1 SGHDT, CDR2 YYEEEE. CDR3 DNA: TGTGCCAGCAGCTGGACTGCGAACTCTGGAAACACCATATATTTT. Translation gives CASSWTANSGNTIYF.

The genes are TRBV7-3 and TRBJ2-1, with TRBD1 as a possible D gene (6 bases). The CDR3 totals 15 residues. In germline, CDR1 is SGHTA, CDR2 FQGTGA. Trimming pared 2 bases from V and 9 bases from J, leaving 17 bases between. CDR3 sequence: CASSLGPTGLVEQFF. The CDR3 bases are TGTGCCAGCAGCTTAGGCCCAACAGGGTTGGTTGAGCAGTTCTTC.

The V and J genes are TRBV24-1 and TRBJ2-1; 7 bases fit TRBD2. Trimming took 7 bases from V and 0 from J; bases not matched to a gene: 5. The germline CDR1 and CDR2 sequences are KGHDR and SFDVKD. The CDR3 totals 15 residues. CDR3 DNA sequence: TGTGCCACCAGCATGGGCGGGAGCTCCTACAATGAGCAGTTCTTC. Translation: CATSMGGSSYNEQFF.

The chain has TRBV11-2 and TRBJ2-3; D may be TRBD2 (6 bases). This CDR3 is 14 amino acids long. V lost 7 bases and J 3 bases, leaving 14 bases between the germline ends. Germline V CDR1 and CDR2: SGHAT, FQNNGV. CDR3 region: CASTWGVPTDTQYF. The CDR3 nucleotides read TGTGCCAGCACCTGGGGGGTACCGACAGATACGCAGTATTTT.

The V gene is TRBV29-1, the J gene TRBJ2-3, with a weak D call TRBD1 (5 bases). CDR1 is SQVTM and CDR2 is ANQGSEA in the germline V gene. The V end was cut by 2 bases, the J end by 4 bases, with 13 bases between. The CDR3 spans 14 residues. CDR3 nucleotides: TGCAGCGTTGAACCAAGGGGCCTCGCAGATACGCAGTATTTT. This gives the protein CSVEPRGLADTQYF.

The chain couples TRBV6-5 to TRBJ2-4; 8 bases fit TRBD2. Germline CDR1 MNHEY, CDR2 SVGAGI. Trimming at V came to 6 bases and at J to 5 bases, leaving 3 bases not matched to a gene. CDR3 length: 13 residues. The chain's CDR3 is CASSIGGENIQYF. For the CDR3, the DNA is TGTGCCAGCAGCATCGGGGGGGAAAACATTCAGTACTTC.